This T cell receptor (beta chain) derives from a study of low-dose radiotherapy and immunotherapy resistance in tumors (dated by TCRdb to between 2022 and 2023). In terms of the full investigation: Patients in Cohort 1 were given 0.5 Gy per fraction every 2 weeks, and the prescribed total PTV dose was 6.5 Gy. Eight patients were included in the translational analysis: three from the first dose cohort and the first five from the second dose cohort. Intravenous cyclophosphamide at 200 mg/m2 was administered every two weeks, one day ahead of each radiation and immunotherapy administration. Patients in Cohort 2 were given 1 Gy per fraction every two weeks, for a total of 13 Gy across 26 weeks. Randomization of trial participants into treatment groups was not performed. Starting on cycle 1 day 1, patients took 300 mg of aspirin by mouth once a day for four cycles. Patients were given nivolumab as a 240 mg flat dose every two weeks and ipilimumab at 1 mg/kg every six weeks, with both drugs delivered intravenously.

The CDR3 runs 14 residues from the cysteine to the phenylalanine. Solely the CDR3 DNA is kept, with 42 bases framed from the first base. Per the germline V gene, SNHLY is the CDR1 and FYNNEI is the CDR2. Relative to germline, V is missing 3 bases and J is missing 7 bases, with 6 bases of the junction outside any gene match. Sequencing relied on an Illumina HiSeq 2500. To make first-strand cDNA, Superscript III was used along with a set of TRAV- and TRBV-specific primers so that both the TCRalpha and TCRbeta chains were covered. TCRs were amplified with Phusion for 20 PCR cycles, with a constant-region primer paired with the adapter attached to the V primers. Isolated mRNA was amplified with the MessageAmp II aRNA Amplification Kit, using a 16-hour in vitro transcription at 37°C. mRNA for TCR sequencing was isolated with the Dynabeads mRNA DIRECT Purification Kit. Indexed Illumina adapters were added in a second Phusion PCR of about 26 cycles, and the PCR products were purified with AMPure XP beads. In the authors' own workflow: Custom Perl scripts were used to pool TCR sequences that encoded the same protein, to remove out-of-frame sequences, and to calculate the abundance of each clonotype. Any TCR sequence supported by only a single read was excluded from analysis. Among the metrics used to describe the repertoires were Shannon entropy, Gini index, clonality, richness, and the frequency of TCRs shared between repertoires. TCRdb handled the public reads itself, with Q25 trimming in fastp and clone calling in MiXCR, and kept productive beta chains. Each CDR3 protein appears once, grouped with its most common genes and DNA. The V and J calls shown here were made by TCRdb, not taken from the authors' results. Recorded for this sample are about 60,000 distinct CDR3 sequences; almost 25% of them occurred a single time. Approximately 5.3% of the sample lies in the top ten.

As regards this clonotype: Its antigen is currently not known. Only one base separates this from a far larger clonotype, so it likely reflects a read error.

Sample time point, as interpreted from the label and publication: before trial treatment. The donors took part in RACIN, a single-arm, phase I, dose-escalation trial that combined nivolumab, ipilimumab, aspirin, low-dose cyclophosphamide and low-dose radiotherapy. Patients were eligible if they had advanced solid tumors that were TIL-negative. This sequence uses TRBV2 and TRBJ2-7, and 10 bases in between align with TRBD2. The sequence derives from a male donor with prostate cancer. The sequenced sample was PBMCs, obtained before treatment. The DNA sequence is TGTGCCAGCAGTGATCTAGCGGGGGTGGGTGAGCAGTACTTC. Protein translation: CASSDLAGVGEQYF. The reference TRBV2 and TRBJ2-7 proteins fill in what lies around the CDR3, so the full variable domain reads EPEVTQTPSHQVTQMGQEVILRCVPISNHLYFYWYRQILGQKVEFLVSFYNNEISEKSEIFDDQFSVERPDGSNFTLKIRSTKLEDSAMYFCASSDLAGVGEQYFGPGTRLTVT.